One sample yielded the 23 T cell receptor beta chains listed below, sequenced in a study of cytomegalovirus exposure and HLA in healthy donors. The primer mix had 60 Vbeta and 13 Jbeta primers. The repertoire was sequenced with immunoSEQ multiplex PCR; TCRdb's copy has only in-frame clones and lacks some. The profile shows 75,000 to 90,000 clones, 78% of them singletons. Sample: PBMCs. The receptors here all came from a male donor in good health and CMV-seropositive.

CDR3 residues: CASSSRAGTGGSEAFF. CDR3 coding DNA: TGTGCCAGCAGCTCCCGAGCCGGGACAGGGGGCTCGGAAGCTTTCTTT. The J gene is TRBJ1-1, the V gene TRBV7-2; 12 bases map to TRBD1. Germline lookup yields CDR1 SGHTA and CDR2 FQGNSA. CDR3 length: 16 residues. V lost 4 bases, J lost 8 bases, and 11 bases stayed unmatched.

The chain uses TRBV4-1 and TRBJ2-5, with D unclear. Trimming left V 0 bases short and J 4 bases short, with 12 bases between. This CDR3 is 15 amino acids long. Germline CDR1 reads MGHRA; CDR2 reads YSYEKL. In DNA form, the CDR3 reads TGCGCCAGCAGCCAAGACTCAAATCCCGGAGAGACCCAGTACTTC. Encoded protein: CASSQDSNPGETQYF.

This CDR3 reads CAISESTRQLEAFF. CDR3 DNA: TGTGCCATCAGTGAGTCGACTCGACAGCTTGAAGCTTTCTTT. The V call is TRBV10-3, the J call TRBJ1-1; a weak D match, TRBD1 (5 bases). The germline V gene has CDR1 ENHRY and CDR2 SYGVKD. Trimming stripped 0 bases from V and 7 bases from J, with 12 bases between. The CDR3 totals 14 residues.

V gene TRBV16 combines with J gene TRBJ1-4; unclear D gene. Trimming cost V 4 bases and J 8 bases, with 14 bases left between them. CDR1 is KGHSY and CDR2 is FQNENV in the germline V gene. The CDR3 consists of 14 residues. The CDR3 bases are TGTGCCAGCAGCCTCACCGACTTAAGCGAAAAACTGTTTTTT. Translation: CASSLTDLSEKLFF. Full variable domain (remainder filled in from reference TRBV16 and TRBJ1-4): GEEVAQTPKHLVRGEGQKAKLYCAPIKGHSYVFWYQQVLKNEFKFLISFQNENVFDETGMPKERFSAKCLPNSPCSLEIQATKLEDSAVYFCASSLTDLSEKLFFGSGTQLSVL.

The chain couples TRBV29-1 to TRBJ1-1, with unresolved D. There are 14 residues in the CDR3. Germline assignment: CDR1 SQVTM and CDR2 ANQGSEA. The V gene lost 6 bases and the J gene lost 3 bases, with 17 bases spanning the gap. The CDR3 sequence is CSVSPPRVDTEAFF. In DNA, the CDR3 is TGCAGCGTCTCCCCGCCGAGGGTGGACACTGAAGCTTTCTTT.

The rearrangement links TRBV11-2 to TRBJ1-1; the D gene is possibly TRBD1 (5 bases). The germline gives CDR1 SGHAT, CDR2 FQNNGV. Trimming took off 1 base at V and 6 bases at J, with 12 bases between the two ends. The CDR3 has 14 residues. The CDR3: CASSLGQSVSEAFF. The CDR3 nucleotides read TGTGCCAGCAGCTTAGGACAGAGCGTATCTGAAGCTTTCTTT.

For this clone: This CDR3 is also generated by other DNA sequences in the sample. This sequence joins TRBV5-4 and TRBJ2-3; D perhaps matches TRBD1 (5 bases). V dropped 0 bases and J dropped 4 bases, with 6 bases sitting between them. CDR1 is SGHNT, CDR2 YYREEE, per germline (reference sequence). The length of the CDR3 is 13 residues. This CDR3 reads CASSLARADTQYF. CDR3 bases: TGTGCCAGCAGCTTGGCCAGGGCAGATACGCAGTATTTT.

There are a few counts of this clone. The chain carries TRBV5-8 and TRBJ2-6; D is perhaps TRBD1 (6 bases). Germline loops: CDR1 SGHTS, CDR2 YDEGEE. The CDR3 has 16 amino acids. V lost 5 bases, J lost 0 bases, and 12 bases lay in between. In DNA, the CDR3 is TGTGCCAGCAGTTCCGGGACACTCTCTGGGGCCAACGTCCTGACTTTC. Translated, it gives CASSSGTLSGANVLTF.

This CDR3 reads CASRSSGGSTDTQYF. DNA of the CDR3: TGTGCCAGCAGAAGTAGCGGGGGGAGCACAGATACGCAGTATTTT. The rearrangement joins TRBV5-4 to TRBJ2-3; 10 bases are a match to TRBD2. The junction had 3 bases not matched to a gene; V was cut back by 5 bases and J by 0 bases. Per the germline V gene, CDR1 is SGHNT and CDR2 is YYREEE (reference sequence). This CDR3 is built from 15 residues.

The V and J genes are TRBV9 and TRBJ2-3; tentative D call: TRBD2 (7 bases). Looked up from germline, CDR1 is SGDLS and CDR2 is YYNGEE. V was trimmed by 3 bases and J by 9 bases, leaving 17 bases between them. This CDR3 has 14 residues. The CDR3 coding sequence is TGTGCCAGCAGCGCTCCGCAGGGGCGGGGGACGCAGTATTTT. It codes for CASSAPQGRGTQYF.

This chain joins TRBV7-9 and TRBJ1-1; TRBD1 is a possible D gene (6 bases). V was shortened by 5 bases and J by 4 bases, with 17 bases between the two germline ends. Germline-derived CDR1 and CDR2 are SEHNR and FQNEAQ (reference sequence). The CDR3 covers 15 residues. The CDR3 nucleotides read TGTGCCAGCAGCCTCGGTAGGGGGTTGCGCACTGAAGCTTTCTTT. It codes for CASSLGRGLRTEAFF.

The V and J genes are TRBV5-6 and TRBJ1-2, with D perhaps matching TRBD1 (6 bases). Germline V CDR1 and CDR2: SGHDT, YYEEEE. The V and J ends lost 0 bases and 3 bases respectively, with 12 bases between them. This CDR3 is built from 15 residues. The CDR3 DNA reads as TGTGCCAGCAGCTTGGTAGGGGGGGCGGACTATGGCTACACCTTC. It specifies CASSLVGGADYGYTF.

The rearrangement links TRBV11-3 to TRBJ2-7; D ambiguous. There are 15 residues in the CDR3. The germline V gene encodes CDR1 SGHNT and CDR2 YENEEA. Trimming left V 1 base short and J 3 bases short, with 13 bases between. The CDR3 loop is CASSLGVQTFYEQYF. The DNA for the CDR3 is TGTGCCAGCAGCTTAGGGGTCCAGACATTCTACGAGCAGTACTTC. The variable domain in full, with the rest retrieved from reference TRBV11-3 and TRBJ2-7, is EAGVVQSPRYKIIEKKQPVAFWCNPISGHNTLYWYLQNLGQGPELLIRYENEEAVDDSQLPKDRFSAERLKGVDSTLKIQPAELGDSAVYLCASSLGVQTFYEQYFGPGTRLTVT.

This sequence joins TRBV29-1 and TRBJ1-2, with a possible D match to TRBD1 (5 bases). The germline V gene encodes CDR1 SQVTM and CDR2 ANQGSEA. The CDR3 has 12 residues. V was clipped by 6 bases and J by 4 bases, with 12 bases between them. CDR3: CSVSQALYGYTF. CDR3 nucleotides: TGCAGCGTCTCACAGGCCCTCTATGGCTACACCTTC.

The V call is TRBV7-9, the J call TRBJ1-2; 9 bases map to TRBD1. CDR3 length: 13 residues. The V segment lost 10 bases and the J segment 4 bases; nucleotides outside the gene matches: 7. Germline CDR1 SEHNR, CDR2 FQNEAQ (reference sequence). The CDR3 nucleotides read TGTGCCACCGAGGACAGGGGAGGCTATGGCTACACCTTC. Protein product: CATEDRGGYGYTF.

Here the CDR3 reads CASSLVGRSSYEQYF. CDR3 DNA: TGTGCCAGCAGCTTAGTCGGGAGAAGCTCCTACGAGCAGTACTTC. The chain is built from TRBV5-8 and TRBJ2-7; weak D call: TRBD2 (6 bases). Germline lookup yields CDR1 SGHTS and CDR2 YDEGEE. V lost 2 bases and J 0 bases, leaving 12 bases between the germline ends. The CDR3 loop spans 15 amino acids. Filled out from reference TRBV5-8 and TRBJ2-7, the complete variable domain reads EAGVTQSPTHLIKTRGQQATLRCSPISGHTSVYWYQQALGLGLQFLLWYDEGEERNRGNFPPRFSGRQFPNYSSELNVNALELEDSALYLCASSLVGRSSYEQYFGPGTRLTVT.

This sequence joins TRBV7-9 and TRBJ2-3, with 9 bases that match TRBD2. This CDR3 has 16 residues. Germline V gene sequence: CDR1 SEHNR, CDR2 FQNEAQ (reference sequence). Trimming at V came to 7 bases and at J to 7 bases, leaving 15 bases not matched to a gene. The CDR3 DNA is TGTGCCAGCACCCGAGTAAGGGCTAGCGGGATGAATACGCAGTATTTT. As protein: CASTRVRASGMNTQYF. Drawing the rest from reference TRBV7-9 and TRBJ2-3, the complete variable domain is DTGVSQNPRHKITKRGQNVTFRCDPISEHNRLYWYRQTLGQGPEFLTYFQNEAQLEKSRLLSDRFSAERPKGSFSTLEIQRTEQGDSAMYLCASTRVRASGMNTQYFGPGTRLTVL.

V is TRBV4-2 and J is TRBJ2-1; TRBD2 matches 11 bases. Germline-derived CDR1 and CDR2 are LGHNA and YNFKEQ. With V trimmed by 0 bases and J by 8 bases, 15 bases remained unmatched. The CDR3 extends over 19 amino acids. Here the CDR3 DNA reads TGTGCCAGCAGCCAAGATGTAAGACTAGCGGGGACGAGTTTCCATGAGCAGTTCTTC. It specifies CASSQDVRLAGTSFHEQFF.

The rearrangement uses TRBV19 and TRBJ2-7, with 8 bases fitting TRBD2. V lost 3 bases to trimming and J lost 4 bases; unmatched junction nucleotides: 11. CDR1 is LNHDA, CDR2 SQIVND, per germline (reference sequence). The CDR3 is 16 amino acids. The CDR3 coding sequence is TGTGCCAGTAGTATCGGACGCGGGGGGCCCGAGTACGAGCAGTACTTC. Amino acids: CASSIGRGGPEYEQYF.

The chain joins TRBV19 to TRBJ1-1; D may be TRBD1 (5 bases). V was cut by 5 bases and J by 6 bases, with 19 bases left in between. The length of the CDR3 is 15 residues. CDR1 LNHDA and CDR2 SQIVND come from the germline V gene (reference sequence). The CDR3 sequence: CASSSRAPGVPEAFF. The CDR3, as DNA: TGTGCCAGTAGTTCCCGTGCCCCGGGGGTCCCTGAAGCTTTCTTT. Variable domain in full (rest from reference TRBV19 and TRBJ1-1): DGGITQSPKYLFRKEGQNVTLSCEQNLNHDAMYWYRQDPGQGLRLIYYSQIVNDFQKGDIAEGYSVSREKKESFPLTVTSAQKNPTAFYLCASSSRAPGVPEAFFGQGTRLTVV.

V and J are TRBV27 and TRBJ1-2; D is undetermined. Trimming shortened V by 3 bases and J by 8 bases, and 16 bases separated the two germline ends. The germline gives CDR1 MNHEY, CDR2 SMNVEV (reference sequence). This CDR3 is built from 14 residues. The CDR3: CASSFSPSVGGYTF. For the CDR3, the DNA is TGTGCCAGCAGTTTTAGCCCCTCAGTTGGAGGCTACACCTTC.

The chain joins TRBV11-2 to TRBJ2-1; 14 nucleotides align to TRBD2. The CDR3 has 15 residues. Trimming at V came to 6 bases and at J to 10 bases, leaving 8 bases not matched to a gene. CDR1 is SGHAT, CDR2 FQNNGV, per germline. The CDR3 DNA follows: TGTGCCAGCAGTTTGGGACTAGCGGGAGAGGGGGAGCAGTTCTTC. It yields the protein CASSLGLAGEGEQFF.

In its sample, this clone was seen a few times. The rearrangement joins TRBV28 to TRBJ2-2; 8 bases match TRBD1. The CDR3 is made up of 17 amino acids. Germline V gives CDR1 MDHEN, CDR2 SYDVKM. Losses at the gene ends were 0 bases for V and 3 bases for J; bases not matched to a gene: 6. The CDR3 coding sequence is TGTGCCAGCAGTTTATGGGGACAGGTTGGCGACACCGGGGAGCTGTTTTTT. It codes for CASSLWGQVGDTGELFF.